This T cell receptor beta chain is from a study of T-cell memory formation after mild COVID-19. TCR alpha and TCR beta cDNA libraries with sample barcodes and UMIs came from 5'RACE using constant-segment primers. TCRdb reprocessed the 5' RACE reads with MiXCR, giving one entry per CDR3 protein. The sample includes 430,000 or so distinct CDR3 sequences, 20% to 30% seen only once; the top ten take under 15%. Germline assignment: CDR1 SEHNR and CDR2 FQNEAQ (reference sequence). The CDR3 runs to 17 residues. The V and J ends lost 4 bases and 3 bases, in that order; junction bases with no gene match: 13. The genes are TRBV7-9 and TRBJ2-3; 7 nucleotides align to TRBD2. The source is an adult woman who had mild COVID-19 (a few samples of this study predate the infection). Cell type and time point are not known. Material: PBMCs or a T cell subset sorted from them (not recorded which). The CDR3 spells CASSSALSGMKTDTQYF. The CDR3 nucleotides read TGTGCCAGCAGCTCAGCCTTAAGCGGGATGAAGACAGATACGCAGTATTTT.